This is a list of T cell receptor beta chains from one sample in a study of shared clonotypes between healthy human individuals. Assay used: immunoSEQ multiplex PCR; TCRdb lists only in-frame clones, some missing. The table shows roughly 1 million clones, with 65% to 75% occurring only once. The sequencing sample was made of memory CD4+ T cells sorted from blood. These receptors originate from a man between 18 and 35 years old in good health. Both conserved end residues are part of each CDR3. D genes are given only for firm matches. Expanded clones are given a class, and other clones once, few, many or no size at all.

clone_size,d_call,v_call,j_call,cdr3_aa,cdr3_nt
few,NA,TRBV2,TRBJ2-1,CASSGGPWNEQFF,TGTGCCAGCAGTGGGGGACCATGGAATGAGCAGTTCTTC
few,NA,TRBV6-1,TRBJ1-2,CASSEWTSFYGYTF,TGTGCCAGCAGTGAATGGACATCCTTCTATGGCTACACCTTC
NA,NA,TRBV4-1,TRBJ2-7,CASSQGFGAGSSYEQYF,TGCGCCAGCAGCCAAGGATTCGGAGCGGGCAGCTCCTACGAGCAGTACTTC
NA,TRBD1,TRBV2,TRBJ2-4,CASRVGQGALDIQYF,TGTGCCAGCAGGGTTGGACAGGGGGCTTTAGACATTCAGTACTTC
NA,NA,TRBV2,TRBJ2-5,CASTGTPQETQYF,TGTGCCAGCACCGGGACTCCTCAAGAGACCCAGTACTTC
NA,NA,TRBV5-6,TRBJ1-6,CASSLEVGAPLHF,TGTGCCAGCAGCTTGGAAGTGGGGGCACCCCTCCACTTT
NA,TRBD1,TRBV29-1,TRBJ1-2,CSVGDRANYGYTF,TGCAGCGTTGGGGACAGAGCTAACTATGGCTACACCTTC
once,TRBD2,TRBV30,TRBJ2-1,CAWSGASGRANVEQFF,TGTGCCTGGAGTGGGGCTAGCGGGAGGGCCAATGTTGAGCAGTTCTTC
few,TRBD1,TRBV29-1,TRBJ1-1,CSVARDREVRAFF,TGCAGCGTTGCTCGGGACAGGGAAGTGAGGGCTTTCTTT
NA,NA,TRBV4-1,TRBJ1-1,CASSQEWGRANTEAFF,TGCGCCAGCAGCCAAGAGTGGGGCAGGGCGAACACTGAAGCTTTCTTT
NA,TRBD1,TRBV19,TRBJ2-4,CASSMDRKNIQYF,TGTGCCAGTAGTATGGACAGGAAAAACATTCAGTACTTC
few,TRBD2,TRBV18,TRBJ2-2,CASSPLAVNTGELFF,TGTGCCAGCTCACCTCTAGCGGTGAACACCGGGGAGCTGTTTTTT
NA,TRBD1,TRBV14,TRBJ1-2,CASSRPGTGFYGYTF,TGTGCCAGCAGCCGTCCCGGGACAGGATTCTATGGCTACACCTTC
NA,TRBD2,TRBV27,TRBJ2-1,CASSYAGTSKDEQFF,TGTGCCAGCAGTTACGCCGGGACTAGTAAGGATGAGCAGTTCTTC
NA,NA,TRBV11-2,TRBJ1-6,CASSLDEGLNSPLHF,TGTGCCAGCAGCTTAGATGAAGGGTTAAATTCACCCCTCCACTTT
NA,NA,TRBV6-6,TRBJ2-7,CASSPGTRDEQYF,TGTGCCAGCAGTCCCGGGACCCGAGACGAGCAGTACTTC